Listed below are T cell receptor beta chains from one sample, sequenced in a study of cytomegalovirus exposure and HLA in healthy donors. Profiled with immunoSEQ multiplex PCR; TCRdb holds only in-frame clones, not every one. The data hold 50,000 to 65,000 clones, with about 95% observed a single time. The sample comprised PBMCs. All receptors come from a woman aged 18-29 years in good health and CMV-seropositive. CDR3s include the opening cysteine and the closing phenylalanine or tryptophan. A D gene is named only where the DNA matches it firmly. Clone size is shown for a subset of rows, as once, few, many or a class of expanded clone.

CDR3 DNA: TGTGCCTGGAGTGTAATGACAGGGATCGGAGGGGCTTTCTTT; CDR3 protein: CAWSVMTGIGGAFF; D gene: TRBD1; J gene: TRBJ1-1; V gene: TRBV30; clone size: .
CDR3 DNA: TGTGCCAGCAGTTTTGCCGGGAACACTGAAGCTTTCTTT; CDR3 protein: CASSFAGNTEAFF; D gene: .; J gene: TRBJ1-1; V gene: TRBV28; clone size: .
CDR3 DNA: TGCGCCAGCAGCTTGGGACCAGGCCAGAACCAGCCCCAGCATTTT; CDR3 protein: CASSLGPGQNQPQHF; D gene: .; J gene: TRBJ1-5; V gene: TRBV5-1; clone size: .
CDR3 DNA: TGTGCCAGCAGCTTGTTCAGGGGGACTGAAGCTTTCTTT; CDR3 protein: CASSLFRGTEAFF; D gene: TRBD1; J gene: TRBJ1-1; V gene: TRBV5-6; clone size: .
CDR3 DNA: TGTGCCACCAGCAGGGCGGGGGATGGGATGAACACTGAAGCTTTCTTT; CDR3 protein: CATSRAGDGMNTEAFF; D gene: .; J gene: TRBJ1-1; V gene: TRBV15; clone size: .
CDR3 DNA: TGTGCCAGCAGCCCCCAGGGATTCGGAGACCCACCTTACTTC; CDR3 protein: CASSPQGFGDPPYF; D gene: .; J gene: TRBJ2-5; V gene: TRBV28; clone size: .
CDR3 DNA: TGCGCCAGCAGTGAAAGTAACCGGGGAGAGACCCAGTACTTC; CDR3 protein: CASSESNRGETQYF; D gene: .; J gene: TRBJ2-5; V gene: TRBV10-1; clone size: once
CDR3 DNA: TGCACAACAACTAGCGGGAGCTCCTACGAGCAGTACTTC; CDR3 protein: CTTTSGSSYEQYF; D gene: TRBD2; J gene: TRBJ2-7; V gene: TRBV28; clone size: .
CDR3 DNA: TGCAGCGCCTTCCTCGGGACTTCCTCCTACGAGCAGTACTTC; CDR3 protein: CSAFLGTSSYEQYF; D gene: .; J gene: TRBJ2-7; V gene: TRBV29-1; clone size: few
CDR3 DNA: TGTGCCAGCAGTGAAGACAAGAACACTGAAGCTTTCTTT; CDR3 protein: CASSEDKNTEAFF; D gene: .; J gene: TRBJ1-1; V gene: TRBV6-1; clone size: .
CDR3 DNA: TGTGCCAGCAGCTTTTTTATCCACGAGCAGTACTTC; CDR3 protein: CASSFFIHEQYF; D gene: .; J gene: TRBJ2-7; V gene: TRBV7-2; clone size: .
CDR3 DNA: TGTGCCAGCTCACCACTCCCCAGGAACACTGAAGCTTTCTTT; CDR3 protein: CASSPLPRNTEAFF; D gene: .; J gene: TRBJ1-1; V gene: TRBV18; clone size: .
CDR3 DNA: TGTGCCAGCAGTGTCGATAGCGGGGTTTACTCTGGGGCCAACGTCCTGACTTTC; CDR3 protein: CASSVDSGVYSGANVLTF; D gene: TRBD2; J gene: TRBJ2-6; V gene: TRBV2; clone size: .
CDR3 DNA: TGTGCCAGCAGCTTGAGCGCTTACCAAGAGACCCAGTACTTC; CDR3 protein: CASSLSAYQETQYF; D gene: .; J gene: TRBJ2-5; V gene: TRBV5-4; clone size: .
CDR3 DNA: TGTGCCAGCAGCCAAGCGCGGGCGGGGGGACAAGAGACCCAGTACTTC; CDR3 protein: CASSQARAGGQETQYF; D gene: TRBD2; J gene: TRBJ2-5; V gene: TRBV4-2; clone size: .
CDR3 DNA: TGCAGCGTTGAGTCCAGTAATGAGCAGTTCTTC; CDR3 protein: CSVESSNEQFF; D gene: .; J gene: TRBJ2-1; V gene: TRBV29-1; clone size: .